What follows are 26 T cell receptor beta chains derived from one specimen sequenced in a study of PD-1 blockade in classical Hodgkin lymphoma. No patient escaped relapse after autologous stem cell transplantation, and brentuximab vedotin exposure varied. Sequencing was performed with immunoSEQ multiplex PCR; in TCRdb, only in-frame clones are kept and a portion is missing. The table includes around 99,000 clones, 75% to 85% detected once. Sequencing was performed on peripheral blood mononuclear cells (PBMCs), taken before the second cycle of nivolumab. These receptors all come from a human donor with classical Hodgkin lymphoma.

V and J are TRBV25-1 and TRBJ2-1; D is possibly TRBD2 (5 bases). The V end lost 8 bases, the J end lost 7 bases, and 15 bases lay between the germline ends. The germline V gene encodes CDR1 MGHDK and CDR2 SYGVNS. The CDR3 is 13 residues long. The CDR3 here is CASRGPWTNEQFF. CDR3 DNA sequence: TGTGCCAGCCGGGGTCCCTGGACTAATGAGCAGTTCTTC.

This clone was observed a few times. The chain has TRBV11-3 and TRBJ2-3, with D possibly matching TRBD2 (5 bases). CDR3 length: 13 residues. Germline-derived CDR1 and CDR2 are SGHNT and YENEEA. Trimming shortened V by 2 bases and J by 5 bases, and 8 bases separated the two germline ends. The CDR3: CASSLRGRDTQYF. As DNA, the CDR3 is TGTGCCAGCAGCTTACGGGGAAGAGATACGCAGTATTTT.

The chain is built from TRBV9 and TRBJ2-2; D is unclear. Deletions cut 4 bases from V and 5 bases from J, with 9 bases between. This CDR3 region has 13 residues. Germline CDR1 SGDLS, CDR2 YYNGEE. The CDR3 DNA sequence: TGTGCCAGCAGCATCCGCCTTACCGGGGAGCTGTTTTTT. Encoded protein: CASSIRLTGELFF.

CDR3 protein: CASSLDGTFEQYF. The DNA for the CDR3 is TGTGCCAGCAGCTTAGACGGGACTTTCGAGCAGTACTTC. The gene calls are TRBV7-2 and TRBJ2-7, with D possibly TRBD2 on 6 matching bases. This CDR3 has 13 amino acids. V lost 1 base and J lost 6, with 10 bases in between. The V gene's germline CDR1 is SGHTA and CDR2 FQGNSA.

The chain has TRBV19 and TRBJ2-6; D gene ambiguous. Trimming left V 3 bases short and J 2 bases short, with 2 bases between. The V gene's germline CDR1 is LNHDA and CDR2 SQIVND (reference sequence). CDR3 length: 13 residues. The CDR3 loop reads CASSIPGANVLTF. In DNA, the CDR3 is TGTGCCAGTAGTATCCCTGGGGCCAACGTCCTGACTTTC.

The chain uses TRBV10-3 and TRBJ2-2, with D unclear. This CDR3 has 12 amino acids. The V gene's germline CDR1 is ENHRY and CDR2 SYGVKD. Trimming pared 1 base from V and 7 bases from J, leaving 4 bases between. CDR3: CAISEFVGELFF. For the CDR3, the DNA is TGTGCCATCAGTGAGTTTGTCGGGGAGCTGTTTTTT.

V is TRBV13 and J is TRBJ2-3; D remains unclear. V was clipped by 4 bases and J by 0 bases, with 11 bases between them. Germline V gene lookup returns CDR1 PRHDT and CDR2 FYEKMQ (reference sequence). The CDR3 has 15 amino acids. The CDR3 loop reads CASSSRTSSTDTQYF. The CDR3 nucleotides are TGTGCCAGCAGCTCGAGGACCTCTAGCACAGATACGCAGTATTTT.

The V call is TRBV27, the J call TRBJ2-1; TRBD2 aligns across 9 bases. Germline loops: CDR1 MNHEY, CDR2 SMNVEV (reference sequence). The CDR3 has 13 residues. Trimming took 6 bases from V and 6 from J; bases not matched to a gene: 3. DNA for the CDR3: TGTGCCAGCAGGGCGGGAGGGCTCAATGAGCAGTTCTTC. Its protein product is CASRAGGLNEQFF.

This clone was recorded a few times. This chain connects TRBV10-3 to TRBJ1-3; D gene uncertain. CDR3 length: 13 residues. V lost 3 bases to trimming and J lost 3 bases, with 6 bases between them. Germline values: CDR1 ENHRY, CDR2 SYGVKD. The CDR3: CAISDHYGNTIYF. The CDR3 bases are TGTGCCATCAGTGACCATTATGGAAACACCATATATTTT.

The V call is TRBV2, the J call TRBJ2-3; D might be TRBD1 (5 bases). Germline CDR1 and CDR2: SNHLY and FYNNEI. The ends were cut back, 3 bases at V and 4 bases at J, with 5 bases in the middle. The CDR3 consists of 12 residues. Written as DNA, the CDR3 is TGTGCCAGCAGTGACAGGGCAGATACGCAGTATTTT. It is translated as CASSDRADTQYF.

The chain is built from TRBV6-4 and TRBJ1-5; 8 bases align to TRBD1. V lost 8 bases, J lost 2 bases, and 11 bases stayed unmatched. The CDR3 is 16 amino acids. CDR1 is MRHNA and CDR2 is SNTAGT in the germline V gene. The CDR3, as DNA: TGTGCCAGCCGGAGACAGGGGCAGGTGGGCAATCAGCCCCAGCATTTT. As protein: CASRRQGQVGNQPQHF.

The table lists this clone with a count of one. This chain links TRBV4-1 with TRBJ2-2, with 8 bases aligning to TRBD2. Trimming removed 0 bases from V and 5 bases from J; junction bases left unmatched: 8. CDR1 is MGHRA, CDR2 YSYEKL, per germline. CDR3 length equals 17 residues. CDR3 region: CASSQEASGSWTGELFF. The CDR3 DNA is TGCGCCAGCAGCCAAGAAGCAAGCGGGAGTTGGACCGGGGAGCTGTTTTTT.

The chain carries TRBV11-1 and TRBJ2-1; D may match TRBD1 or TRBD2 (6 bases each). Germline lookup yields CDR1 SGHAT and CDR2 FQDESV (reference sequence). Trimming removed 2 bases at V and 4 bases at J, with 12 bases between. The CDR3 length is 15 residues. The CDR3 loop reads CASSLLPGAYNEQFF. CDR3 DNA: TGTGCCAGCAGCTTACTACCGGGGGCTTACAATGAGCAGTTCTTC.

This sequence joins TRBV4-1 and TRBJ1-2, with D perhaps TRBD1 (5 bases). Deletions cut 3 bases from V and 8 bases from J, with 22 bases between. CDR3 size: 16 residues. Germline V gives CDR1 MGHRA, CDR2 YSYEKL. In DNA, the CDR3 is TGCGCCAGCAGCCAGGCGACAGCGGGGTCCTTGGGCGGCTACACCTTC. This encodes CASSQATAGSLGGYTF.

A single count supports this clone. The chain employs TRBV6-5 and TRBJ1-5; D possibly corresponds to TRBD1 (5 bases). The CDR3 consists of 15 residues. V was pared by 6 bases and J by 8 bases, with 20 bases between. Germline V lookup: CDR1 MNHEY, CDR2 SVGAGI. CDR3 in DNA: TGTGCCAGCAGCCCGCTTGGGGGAGAAATCAAGCCCCAGCATTTT. This sequence encodes CASSPLGGEIKPQHF.

The J gene is TRBJ2-2, the V gene TRBV5-1; no definite D call. The CDR3 has 13 amino acids. Trimming pared 2 bases from V and 4 bases from J, leaving 6 bases between. Germline V gene sequence: CDR1 SGHRS, CDR2 YFSETQ. This CDR3 is CASSFDFTGELFF. CDR3 bases: TGCGCCAGCAGCTTCGATTTCACCGGGGAGCTGTTTTTT.

The chain couples TRBV5-3 to TRBJ2-7; unclear D gene. TRBV5-3 is classed as an ORF, of uncertain function. The CDR3 is 15 amino acids. Trimming shortened V by 4 bases and J by 4 bases, and 18 bases separated the two germline ends. CDR3 sequence (DNA): TGTGCCAGAAGCCGCCTCTGGTCCGGATATTACGAGCAGTACTTC. This translates into CARSRLWSGYYEQYF.

Comment on this clone: The sample contains more than one DNA sequence encoding this CDR3. The chain carries TRBV9 and TRBJ2-1; D gene ambiguous. CDR1 is SGDLS, CDR2 YYNGEE, per germline. V was pared by 4 bases and J by 0 bases, with 8 bases between. The CDR3 runs 14 residues. The CDR3 DNA reads as TGTGCCAGCAGCCCCACGAGCTCCTACAATGAGCAGTTCTTC. The encoded protein is CASSPTSSYNEQFF.

Notes on this clone: Other DNA variants within this sample encode the same CDR3. This chain connects TRBV27 to TRBJ2-7; 12 bases match TRBD2. CDR1 is MNHEY and CDR2 is SMNVEV in the germline V gene (reference sequence). The CDR3 extends over 14 amino acids. Trimming at V came to 2 bases and at J to 4 bases, leaving 0 bases not matched to a gene. The CDR3 here is CASSLTSGRYEQYF. The CDR3 DNA sequence: TGTGCCAGCAGTTTAACTAGCGGGAGGTACGAGCAGTACTTC.

The gene calls are TRBV5-1 and TRBJ2-7; D may be TRBD2 (6 bases). The V gene's germline CDR1 is SGHRS and CDR2 YFSETQ. V dropped 0 bases and J dropped 3 bases, with 10 bases sitting between them. CDR3 length: 14 amino acids. The DNA for the CDR3 is TGCGCCAGCAGCTTGGTCGGGGGAGGCTACGAGCAGTACTTC. Translated, it gives CASSLVGGGYEQYF.

The genes are TRBV11-2 and TRBJ1-2, with D tentatively TRBD1 (6 bases). The V gene's germline CDR1 is SGHAT and CDR2 FQNNGV. CDR3 size: 15 residues. V lost 1 base to trimming and J lost 10 bases, with 19 bases between them. In nucleotides, the CDR3 is TGTGCCAGCAGCTTAGCCCTCGGTGACAGGCCGGTCTACACCTTC. This codes for CASSLALGDRPVYTF.

J is TRBJ2-7 and V is TRBV5-1; no reliable D call. The CDR3 runs to 15 residues. Trimming pared 0 bases from V and 1 base from J, leaving 11 bases between. CDR1 is SGHRS and CDR2 is YFSETQ in the germline V gene. The CDR3 nucleotides are TGCGCCAGCAGCTTGGAGGGTATCGCGTCCTACGAGCAGTACTTC. Protein sequence: CASSLEGIASYEQYF.

The chain links TRBV5-1 to TRBJ1-2; D might be TRBD1 (6 bases). The germline V gene encodes CDR1 SGHRS and CDR2 YFSETQ. CDR3 size: 15 residues. V lost 1 base, J lost 4 bases, and 14 bases lay in between. This chain's CDR3 is CASSLLGQGSYGYTF. In DNA form, the CDR3 reads TGCGCCAGCAGCTTGTTGGGGCAGGGGAGCTATGGCTACACCTTC. The complete variable domain, with remaining parts taken from reference TRBV5-1 and TRBJ1-2, reads KAGVTQTPRYLIKTRGQQVTLSCSPISGHRSVSWYQQTPGQGLQFLFEYFSETQRNKGNFPGRFSGRQFSNSRSEMNVSTLELGDSALYLCASSLLGQGSYGYTFGSGTRLTVV.

The rearrangement links TRBV2 to TRBJ1-3, with D possibly being TRBD1 (5 bases). CDR3 length: 16 residues. Trimming left V 5 bases short and J 3 bases short, with 17 bases between. Germline V CDR1 and CDR2: SNHLY, FYNNEI. The CDR3 bases are TGTGCCAGCAGTTTCGGACTGGGGCTAAGTGGAAACACCATATATTTT. Encoded protein: CASSFGLGLSGNTIYF.

This chain joins TRBV7-8 and TRBJ2-1; no reliable D call. The germline CDR1 and CDR2 sequences are SGHVS and FQNEAQ. The CDR3 spans 11 residues. V was cut by 4 bases and J by 6 bases, with 4 bases left in between. CDR3 sequence: CASSSPNEQFF. The CDR3 region has the DNA TGTGCCAGCAGCTCCCCCAATGAGCAGTTCTTC.

This chain connects TRBV19 to TRBJ2-1, with D unclear. The CDR3 totals 11 residues. The germline CDR1 and CDR2 sequences are LNHDA and SQIVND (reference sequence). The V end was cut by 5 bases, the J end by 13 bases, with 12 bases between. DNA of the CDR3: TGTGCCAGTAGTTCCGGTTTAGTACAGTTCTTC. Its protein is CASSSGLVQFF.